What follows are 32 T cell receptor beta chains derived from one specimen sequenced in a study of response to subunit inactivated influenza vaccine. TCRdb processed the RT-PCR reads anew with MiXCR; each CDR3 protein has one entry. The data contain a few hundred thousand distinct CDR3 sequences, less than 15% of them seen just once; the ten biggest clones take up 11%. The sample here was PBMCs from blood, taken roughly 12 days after vaccination. The receptors come from a man in his fifties who received an inactivated influenza vaccine.

This clonotype was seen only a few times. This chain links TRBV28 with TRBJ1-2; a weak D match, TRBD1 (6 bases). Germline CDR1 and CDR2: MDHEN and SYDVKM. The CDR3 covers 15 residues. Between the trimmed V and J ends, which lost 2 bases and 6 bases, there was a span of 16 bases. This CDR3 is CASSLMAGARDGYTF. CDR3 DNA: TGTGCCAGCAGTTTAATGGCAGGGGCGCGGGATGGCTACACCTTC.

J is TRBJ2-3 and V is TRBV12-3 or TRBV12-4; 9 bases agree with TRBD2. The V gene end was trimmed by 3 bases and the J gene end by 4 bases; junction bases not matched to a gene: 2. CDR3 length equals 14 residues. Here the CDR3 reads CASSLREGSDTQYF. DNA of the CDR3: TGTGCCAGCAGTTTGCGGGAGGGTTCAGATACGCAGTATTTT.

The table lists this clonotype with a few counts. This chain joins TRBV7-2 and TRBJ2-4; 7 nucleotides agree with TRBD1. Trimming took 4 bases from V and 3 from J; bases not matched to a gene: 6. This CDR3 comprises 15 residues. Germline values: CDR1 SGHTA, CDR2 FQGNSA. DNA of the CDR3: TGTGCCAGCAGCTACACTTGGGACAGCAAAAACATTCAGTACTTC. This encodes CASSYTWDSKNIQYF.

This clonotype was seen at least ten times. V is TRBV5-1 and J is TRBJ2-1, with D unresolved. CDR1 SGHRS and CDR2 YFSETQ come from the germline V gene. V lost 4 bases and J lost 3, with 17 bases in between. The CDR3 sequence is 16 residues long. The CDR3 DNA follows: TGCGCCAGCAGCCTACTGATCTGGGTTAGCTACAATGAGCAGTTCTTC. Its protein is CASSLLIWVSYNEQFF. The whole variable domain, filled in from reference TRBV5-1 and TRBJ2-1, reads KAGVTQTPRYLIKTRGQQVTLSCSPISGHRSVSWYQQTPGQGLQFLFEYFSETQRNKGNFPGRFSGRQFSNSRSEMNVSTLELGDSALYLCASSLLIWVSYNEQFFGPGTRLTVL.

This clonotype has just a few counts. This sequence joins TRBV5-6 and TRBJ2-4, with D tentatively TRBD1 (5 bases). Trimming pared 2 bases from V and 0 bases from J, leaving 9 bases between. CDR3 length: 15 residues. The germline V gene encodes CDR1 SGHDT and CDR2 YYEEEE. The CDR3 here is CASSLWGLAKNIQYF. In DNA, the CDR3 is TGTGCCAGCAGCTTATGGGGCCTAGCCAAAAACATTCAGTACTTC. Supplemented by reference TRBV5-6 and TRBJ2-4, the full variable domain reads DAGVTQSPTHLIKTRGQQVTLRCSPKSGHDTVSWYQQALGQGPQFIFQYYEEEERQRGNFPDRFSGHQFPNYSSELNVNALLLGDSALYLCASSLWGLAKNIQYFGAGTRLSVL.

The table lists this clonotype with many counts. This chain links TRBV7-3 with TRBJ1-1, with D perhaps matching TRBD1 (5 bases). V gave up 3 bases and J gave up 0 bases, with 8 bases separating them. The CDR3 loop spans 14 amino acids. Germline assignment: CDR1 SGHTA and CDR2 FQGTGA. The DNA of the CDR3 is TGTGCCAGCAGCTTGACAGTTTTGAACACTGAAGCTTTCTTT. Amino acids: CASSLTVLNTEAFF.

There are many counts of this clonotype. The chain uses TRBV7-9 and TRBJ1-2; D might be TRBD1 (6 bases). The CDR3 contains 14 residues. Germline assignment: CDR1 SEHNR and CDR2 FQNEAQ (reference sequence). Trimming removed 2 bases at V and 6 bases at J, with 13 bases between. The CDR3 protein is CASSLSGEADGYTF. The CDR3, as DNA: TGTGCCAGCAGCTTATCAGGGGAAGCTGATGGCTACACCTTC. Together with reference TRBV7-9 and TRBJ1-2, the CDR3 gives the full variable domain: DTGVSQNPRHKITKRGQNVTFRCDPISEHNRLYWYRQTLGQGPEFLTYFQNEAQLEKSRLLSDRFSAERPKGSFSTLEIQRTEQGDSAMYLCASSLSGEADGYTFGSGTRLTVV.

This clonotype was found a few times. This chain links TRBV5-6 with TRBJ1-1; tentative D call: TRBD1 (6 bases). Per germline, CDR1 SGHDT and CDR2 YYEEEE. V lost 1 base and J lost 1, with 11 bases in between. The CDR3 has 15 amino acids. CDR3 DNA sequence: TGTGCCAGCAGCTTGTTGGGCAGGGGGAACACTGAAGCTTTCTTT. Protein sequence: CASSLLGRGNTEAFF.

The rearrangement uses TRBV5-1 and TRBJ2-1, with 10 bases that match TRBD2. This CDR3 has 16 residues. Unmatched junction bases numbered 4, after V lost 0 bases and J lost 4 bases. Per the germline V gene, CDR1 is SGHRS and CDR2 is YFSETQ. CDR3 DNA: TGCGCCAGCAGCTTGGATCTAGCGGGGGCTTACAATGAGCAGTTCTTC. Encoded protein: CASSLDLAGAYNEQFF.

This sequence joins TRBV6-5 and TRBJ2-7, with TRBD2 identical over 7 bases. V lost 2 bases to trimming and J lost 4 bases; unmatched junction nucleotides: 8. CDR1 is MNHEY and CDR2 is SVGAGI in the germline V gene. This CDR3 is 15 amino acids long. CDR3 DNA: TGTGCCAGCAGTTACGAGGCGGGAGTCGCGTACGAGCAGTACTTC. Protein: CASSYEAGVAYEQYF.

The chain is built from TRBV7-2 and TRBJ2-1, with 8 bases identical to TRBD1. Trimming removed 5 bases from V and 7 bases from J; junction bases left unmatched: 10. This CDR3 region has 15 residues. Germline V gene sequence: CDR1 SGHTA, CDR2 FQGNSA. The CDR3 here is CASSPRQGSLNEQFF. CDR3 nucleotides: TGTGCCAGCAGCCCGCGACAGGGGTCGCTAAATGAGCAGTTCTTC.

This clonotype was detected ten times or more. V and J are TRBV12-3 or TRBV12-4 and TRBJ1-6; D is perhaps TRBD1 (5 bases). Trimming left V 5 bases short and J 10 bases short, with 15 bases between. The CDR3 totals 14 residues. CDR3: CASSPRGLESPLHF. DNA for the CDR3: TGTGCCAGCAGTCCACGGGGCTTGGAATCACCCCTCCACTTT.

There are a few counts of this clonotype. This chain connects TRBV18 to TRBJ2-3, with D uncertain. Trimming pared 3 bases from V and 1 base from J, leaving 14 bases between. Germline V gene lookup returns CDR1 KGHSH and CDR2 LQKENI. The CDR3 covers 16 residues. The CDR3 DNA sequence: TGTGCCAGCTCACCGCTCTCCCTTCGGGGCACAGATACGCAGTATTTT. Protein: CASSPLSLRGTDTQYF.

This clonotype has more than one count but fewer than ten. The genes are TRBV5-5 and TRBJ1-4, with D tentatively TRBD1 (5 bases). The CDR3 length is 16 residues. Germline CDR1 SGHKS, CDR2 YYEKEE (reference sequence). The V end was cut by 3 bases, the J end by 5 bases, with 17 bases between. This chain's CDR3 is CASSSIPQVTNEKLFF. For the CDR3, the DNA is TGTGCCAGCAGCTCTATCCCACAGGTGACGAATGAAAAACTGTTTTTT.

The J gene is TRBJ1-1, the V gene TRBV20-1; no firm D call. CDR3 length: 13 amino acids. V was clipped by 6 bases and J by 1 base, with 12 bases between them. Germline values: CDR1 DFQATT, CDR2 SNEGSKA (reference sequence). CDR3 nucleotides: TGCAGTGCCACCGTTGGGTGGAACACTGAAGCTTTCTTT. Its protein product is CSATVGWNTEAFF.

The CDR3 is CASSQDRSNEQFF. CDR3 bases: TGTGCCAGCAGCCAAGACAGGAGCAATGAGCAGTTCTTC. The J gene is TRBJ2-1, the V gene TRBV7-3; D might be TRBD1 (6 bases). Looked up from germline, CDR1 is SGHTA and CDR2 is FQGTGA. CDR3 length: 13 residues. Trimming stripped 5 bases from V and 6 bases from J, with 11 bases between.

There are many counts of this clonotype. This sequence joins TRBV6-1 and TRBJ1-1; weak D call: TRBD1 (5 bases). Trimming took 7 bases from V and 5 from J, leaving 20 bases between them. This CDR3 is built from 15 residues. The germline gives CDR1 MNHNS, CDR2 SASEGT. Written as DNA, the CDR3 is TGTGCCAGCACCGCGCGGCCCATGACAGAGACTGAAGCTTTCTTT. Translation gives CASTARPMTETEAFF.

In this sample, this clonotype turned up a few times. The chain carries TRBV2 and TRBJ1-6; D is uncertain. This CDR3 has 13 residues. V was pared by 6 bases and J by 8 bases, with 11 bases between. The germline V gene has CDR1 SNHLY and CDR2 FYNNEI. CDR3 protein: CASRQVFDSPLHF. CDR3 bases: TGTGCCAGCAGACAAGTATTTGATTCACCCCTCCACTTT.

This clonotype was counted a few times. The V gene is TRBV20-1, the J gene TRBJ2-7; D gene uncertain. Trimming took off 3 bases at V and 3 bases at J, with 9 bases between the two ends. CDR3 length equals 12 residues. Germline CDR1 reads DFQATT; CDR2 reads SNEGSKA (reference sequence). CDR3 loop: CSASPMYYEQYF. The CDR3 bases are TGCAGTGCTAGCCCAATGTACTACGAGCAGTACTTC.

There are a few counts of this clonotype. The chain links TRBV7-9 to TRBJ2-2, with D possibly matching TRBD2 (5 bases). This CDR3 has 15 amino acids. Per the germline V gene, CDR1 is SEHNR and CDR2 is FQNEAQ (reference sequence). Trimming left V 5 bases short and J 4 bases short, with 14 bases between. The CDR3 coding sequence is TGTGCCAGCAGCCCTGGTCCGGGAATCACCGGGGAGCTGTTTTTT. This gives the protein CASSPGPGITGELFF.

This chain links TRBV4-2 with TRBJ2-7, with 7 positions matching TRBD2. The junction had 10 bases not matched to a gene; V was cut back by 4 bases and J by 7 bases. CDR3 length: 14 amino acids. Germline loops: CDR1 LGHNA, CDR2 YNFKEQ. This CDR3 is CASSRYGLGGEQYF. Written as DNA, the CDR3 is TGTGCCAGCAGCCGTTACGGACTAGGTGGAGAGCAGTACTTC.

This chain links TRBV5-1 with TRBJ2-1, with TRBD2 matching 12 bases. V shed 4 bases and J 7 bases; nucleotides not matched to a gene: 9. This CDR3 has 16 residues. Germline assignment: CDR1 SGHRS and CDR2 YFSETQ. CDR3 sequence (DNA): TGCGCCAGCAGCCTCCGACTAGCGGGAGCTGGAAATGAGCAGTTCTTC. This gives the protein CASSLRLAGAGNEQFF.

The chain joins TRBV12-3 or TRBV12-4 to TRBJ1-2; 8 bases agree with TRBD1. Germline trimming cut 5 bases from V and 8 bases from J; bases unmatched to any gene: 7. CDR3 length equals 13 residues. The CDR3 coding sequence is TGTGCCAGCAGTCCTCAGGGGGCTAAGGGCTACACCTTC. Its protein is CASSPQGAKGYTF.

This clonotype was counted at least ten times. The rearrangement links TRBV5-1 to TRBJ2-3; 11 positions agree with TRBD2. The CDR3 spans 16 residues. Unmatched junction bases numbered 8, after V lost 1 base and J lost 7 bases. Germline V lookup: CDR1 SGHRS, CDR2 YFSETQ. The CDR3 is CASSLTLAGGVNTQYF. The CDR3 nucleotides are TGCGCCAGCAGCTTGACTCTAGCGGGAGGAGTAAATACGCAGTATTTT. Drawing the rest from reference TRBV5-1 and TRBJ2-3, the complete variable domain is KAGVTQTPRYLIKTRGQQVTLSCSPISGHRSVSWYQQTPGQGLQFLFEYFSETQRNKGNFPGRFSGRQFSNSRSEMNVSTLELGDSALYLCASSLTLAGGVNTQYFGPGTRLTVL.

This clonotype showed up just once. V gene TRBV7-3 combines with J gene TRBJ2-5; D gene ambiguous. The ends were cut back, 1 base at V and 0 bases at J, with 6 bases in the middle. CDR1 SGHTA and CDR2 FQGTGA come from the germline V gene. The length of the CDR3 is 14 residues. The CDR3 DNA is TGTGCCAGCAGCTTAATGGGGAACCAAGAGACCCAGTACTTC. It specifies CASSLMGNQETQYF.

The chain has TRBV6-2 or TRBV6-3 and TRBJ2-7; D remains unclear. Germline V gene data show CDR1 as MNHEY and CDR2 as SVGEGT. V was clipped by 0 bases and J by 6 bases, with 6 bases between them. There are 12 residues in the CDR3. The CDR3 reads CASSYSIGEQYF. DNA of the CDR3: TGTGCCAGCAGTTACTCAATTGGCGAGCAGTACTTC.

The V call is TRBV25-1, the J call TRBJ2-5; 9 bases align to TRBD2. The CDR3 runs to 15 residues. The ends lost 5 bases at V and 5 bases at J; junction bases unmatched: 9. Germline V gene lookup returns CDR1 MGHDK and CDR2 SYGVNS. CDR3 protein: CASSRASGMWETQYF. CDR3 nucleotide sequence: TGTGCCAGCAGTCGCGCTAGCGGGATGTGGGAGACCCAGTACTTC.

In its sample, this clonotype was seen a few times. The rearrangement links TRBV2 to TRBJ2-3, with 9 bases that match TRBD2. CDR3 length equals 16 residues. The germline V gene has CDR1 SNHLY and CDR2 FYNNEI. The V segment lost 8 bases and the J segment 5 bases; nucleotides outside the gene matches: 14. The CDR3 nucleotides read TGTGCCAGCTCCCCTAACCCTGGCGGGGGGGGAGATACGCAGTATTTT. Translating it yields CASSPNPGGGGDTQYF. Supplemented by reference TRBV2 and TRBJ2-3, the full variable domain reads EPEVTQTPSHQVTQMGQEVILRCVPISNHLYFYWYRQILGQKVEFLVSFYNNEISEKSEIFDDQFSVERPDGSNFTLKIRSTKLEDSAMYFCASSPNPGGGGDTQYFGPGTRLTVL.

The CDR3 sequence is CAISESVIGTSGRDYNEQFF. The CDR3 nucleotides read TGTGCCATCAGTGAGTCGGTGATAGGGACTAGCGGGAGAGATTACAATGAGCAGTTCTTC. The chain has TRBV10-3 and TRBJ2-1, with TRBD2 matching over 14 bases. Losses at the gene ends were 0 bases for V and 4 bases for J; bases not matched to a gene: 11. Germline V lookup: CDR1 ENHRY, CDR2 SYGVKD. CDR3 length equals 20 residues.

The chain carries TRBV7-9 and TRBJ2-7; maybe TRBD1 (6 bases). CDR3 size: 16 residues. CDR1 is SEHNR, CDR2 FQNEAQ, per germline (reference sequence). Trimming cost V 5 bases and J 3 bases, with 20 bases left between them. The CDR3 loop reads CASSQLRTDFNYEQYF. CDR3 nucleotide sequence: TGTGCCAGCAGCCAGCTGAGGACAGACTTTAACTACGAGCAGTACTTC.

As DNA, the CDR3 is TGTGCCAGCAGTTCCGGGACAGGAGATAATTCACCCCTCCACTTT. Protein product: CASSSGTGDNSPLHF. This chain connects TRBV6-2 or TRBV6-3 to TRBJ1-6, with TRBD1 identical over 8 bases. J was trimmed by 5 bases and V by 4 bases; bases with no gene match: 4. CDR1 MNHEY and CDR2 SVGEGT come from the germline V gene. This CDR3 contains 15 residues.

In this sample, this clonotype turned up a few times. The chain recombines TRBV15 with TRBJ1-5; D might be TRBD1 (5 bases). The germline V gene has CDR1 LNHNV and CDR2 YYDKDF (reference sequence). The V end lost 2 bases, the J end lost 2 bases, and 13 bases lay between the germline ends. The CDR3 totals 16 residues. The CDR3 sequence is CATSRHTGRGNQPQHF. The CDR3 nucleotides are TGTGCCACCAGCAGACACACAGGTCGAGGCAATCAGCCCCAGCATTTT.